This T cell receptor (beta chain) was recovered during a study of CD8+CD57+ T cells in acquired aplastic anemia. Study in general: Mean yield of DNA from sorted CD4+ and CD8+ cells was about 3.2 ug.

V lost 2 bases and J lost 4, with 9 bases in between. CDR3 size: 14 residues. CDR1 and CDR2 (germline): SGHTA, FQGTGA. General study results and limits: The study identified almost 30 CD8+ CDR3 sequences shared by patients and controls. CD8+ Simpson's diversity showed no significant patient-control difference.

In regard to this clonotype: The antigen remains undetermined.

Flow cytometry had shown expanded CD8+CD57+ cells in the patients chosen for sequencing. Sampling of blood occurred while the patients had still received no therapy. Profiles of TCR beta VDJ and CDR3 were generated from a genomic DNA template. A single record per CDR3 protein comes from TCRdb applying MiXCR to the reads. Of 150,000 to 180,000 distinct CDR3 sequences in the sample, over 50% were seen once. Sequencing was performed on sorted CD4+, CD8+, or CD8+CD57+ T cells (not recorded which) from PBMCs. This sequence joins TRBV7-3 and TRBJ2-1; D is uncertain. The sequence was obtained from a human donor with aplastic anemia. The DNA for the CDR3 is TGTGCCAGCAGCTTATACGGGTCATACAATGAGCAGTTCTTC. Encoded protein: CASSLYGSYNEQFF.